The 4 T cell receptor beta chains below come from one sample, sequenced in a study of vaccination effects on CD4 cells after COVID-19. These receptors have no known antigen. Only in-frame clones appear in the TCRdb table, and some are missing; sequencing was by immunoSEQ multiplex PCR. The sample shows more than 20,000 clones, approximately 69% of them seen only once. Sequencing followed a ViraFEST assay step that expanded antigen-specific CD4+ T cells with viral peptide pools. Scientists isolated CD4+ T cells after a roughly 9-day culture period ended. By PCR, the person was confirmed to have had SARS-CoV-2 infection between March and December 2020. This material consisted of CD4+ T cells from PBMCs cultured with SARS-CoV-2 spike peptides, taken before COVID-19 vaccination. The receptor set was obtained from a human donor who had a prior SARS-CoV-2 infection.

The chain has TRBV2 and TRBJ1-5, with a possible D match to TRBD1 (5 bases). Germline CDR1 reads SNHLY; CDR2 reads FYNNEI. This CDR3 spans 15 amino acids. Deletions cut 6 bases from V and 3 bases from J, with 15 bases between. CDR3 sequence reads: CASRDPDRDNQPQHF. CDR3 coding DNA: TGTGCCAGCAGGGATCCCGACAGAGACAATCAGCCCCAGCATTTT.

This clone was recorded once. This chain joins TRBV4-2 and TRBJ2-3; no firm D call. V was clipped by 3 bases and J by 6 bases, with 10 bases between them. Germline V CDR1 and CDR2: LGHNA, YNFKEQ. The CDR3 totals 13 residues. In DNA form, the CDR3 reads TGTGCCAGCAGCCACCCCCTGAAGGATACGCAGTATTTT. It encodes CASSHPLKDTQYF.

CDR3 in DNA: TGTGCCAGCAGCTTAAGGGAGGGCCGTGGCGGGGAGCTGTTTTTT. Translated, it gives CASSLREGRGGELFF. The chain employs TRBV11-3 and TRBJ2-2; 7 nucleotides align to TRBD2. The CDR3 sequence is 15 residues long. CDR1 is SGHNT, CDR2 YENEEA, per germline. V lost 2 bases to trimming and J lost 7 bases; unmatched junction nucleotides: 7.

This clone has more than one count but fewer than ten. The J gene is TRBJ1-1, the V gene TRBV30; D perhaps matches TRBD1 (6 bases). V gave up 2 bases and J gave up 6 bases, with 19 bases separating them. This CDR3 has 15 amino acids. Germline values: CDR1 GTSNPN, CDR2 SVGIG (reference sequence). CDR3 loop: CAWSRKGEGGAEAFF. The CDR3 DNA sequence: TGTGCCTGGAGTCGAAAAGGAGAGGGGGGAGCTGAAGCTTTCTTT.